This TCR beta chain was documented in a study of blood T cell repertoires in COVID-19. Per the study methods: From reference gene primer amplification, estimates of nucleated cell counts were derived. Method: immunoSEQ multiplex PCR; TCRdb's copy keeps in-frame clones and lacks some. That table furnishes V, J and clone size, whereas the DNA furnished D and trimming. Of around 700,000 clones listed, around 89% are singletons. The sample comprised peripheral blood. The TCR originated in a woman aged 18-29 years with acute or convalescent COVID-19.

The CDR3 DNA reads as TGTGCCTGGGAACAGGGATCTGGAAACACCATATATTTT. It is translated as CAWEQGSGNTIYF. The V gene is TRBV30, the J gene TRBJ1-3; D possibly corresponds to TRBD1 (6 bases). Trimming removed 5 bases from V and 1 base from J, with 9 bases in between. The CDR3 consists of 13 residues. Germline V gene sequence: CDR1 GTSNPN, CDR2 SVGIG (reference sequence).